Listed below are T cell receptor beta chains from one sample, sequenced in a study of blood T cell repertoires in COVID-19. The assay was immunoSEQ multiplex PCR, and TCRdb's table has in-frame clones only and misses some. Of more than 45,000 clones in the sample, more than 75% are singletons; the top ten hold 7.4%. The sample consisted of peripheral blood. The receptor set was obtained from a human donor with active COVID-19. The donor label of this sample is uncertain. Both conserved end residues are part of each CDR3. The order of the fields is J gene, D gene, clone size, V gene, CDR3 DNA, CDR3 protein. The D gene is left open where the match is weak. Size is omitted from some rows. Given values are once, few, many or a class for expanded clones.

TRBJ1-2 | . | . | TRBV19 | TGTGCCAGAACAGCGGGGGCCAACTATGGCTACACCTTC | CARTAGANYGYTF
TRBJ1-5 | . | few | TRBV12-5 | TGTGCTAGTGGTTTGGGCAACGGTCCCAATCAGCCCCAGCATTTT | CASGLGNGPNQPQHF
TRBJ2-1 | TRBD1 | . | TRBV2 | TGTGCCAGCAGCCCAAAGGGACAGGGGATCTACAATGAGCAGTTCTTC | CASSPKGQGIYNEQFF
TRBJ2-7 | TRBD2 | . | TRBV10-1 | TGCGCCAGCAGTGGAGAAACTAGCGGGAGCGGCCTGGGCCTCTACGAGCAGTACTTC | CASSGETSGSGLGLYEQYF
TRBJ1-1 | . | . | TRBV29-1 | TGCAGCGTTATGGGGGCGGCTGAAGCTTTCTTT | CSVMGAAEAFF
TRBJ2-5 | TRBD1 | . | TRBV5-6 | TGTGCCAGCAGCTTCCGGGACAGGGCGGAGACCCAGTACTTC | CASSFRDRAETQYF
TRBJ2-3 | . | . | TRBV27 | TGTGCCAGCAGTTCATGGGGTGGCGGGGCTACTTCCACAGATACGCAGTATTTT | CASSSWGGGATSTDTQYF
TRBJ2-3 | . | . | TRBV6-5 | TGTGCCAGCAGTTACCCAGGTACAGATACGCAGTATTTT | CASSYPGTDTQYF
TRBJ2-7 | . | . | TRBV19 | TGTGCCAGCACAACCTACGAGCAGTACTTC | CASTTYEQYF
TRBJ1-2 | TRBD1 | few | TRBV5-5 | TGTGCCAGCAGCTCGACCGGGACAGGAGTACACTACACCTTC | CASSSTGTGVHYTF
TRBJ1-1 | . | . | TRBV7-9 | TGTGCCAGCAGCTTGCCCAGGGGGAACACTGAAGCTTTCTTT | CASSLPRGNTEAFF
TRBJ1-1 | . | once | TRBV24-1 | TGTGCCACCAGTGATAGCCGGTCGGGGAACACTGAAGCTTTCTTT | CATSDSRSGNTEAFF
TRBJ1-5 | . | few | TRBV7-2 | TGTGCCAGCAGCTTATGGGTCCAGGGCAATCAGCCCCAGCATTTT | CASSLWVQGNQPQHF
TRBJ2-2 | TRBD2 | . | TRBV7-9 | TGTGCCAGCAGTCCCGGACTAGGGAACACCGGGGAGCTGTTTTTT | CASSPGLGNTGELFF
TRBJ2-3 | . | . | TRBV5-1 | TGCGCCAGCAGCCGTCAGGGCCCAGATACGCAGTATTTT | CASSRQGPDTQYF
TRBJ2-7 | TRBD2 | . | TRBV6-1 | TGTGCCAGCAGTGAGCGGCTAGCGGGTTCCCACGAGCAGTACTTC | CASSERLAGSHEQYF
TRBJ2-7 | . | . | TRBV6-5 | TGTGCCAGCAGTTACGGTCGGAGGCTAGGTACTTACGAGCAGTACTTC | CASSYGRRLGTYEQYF